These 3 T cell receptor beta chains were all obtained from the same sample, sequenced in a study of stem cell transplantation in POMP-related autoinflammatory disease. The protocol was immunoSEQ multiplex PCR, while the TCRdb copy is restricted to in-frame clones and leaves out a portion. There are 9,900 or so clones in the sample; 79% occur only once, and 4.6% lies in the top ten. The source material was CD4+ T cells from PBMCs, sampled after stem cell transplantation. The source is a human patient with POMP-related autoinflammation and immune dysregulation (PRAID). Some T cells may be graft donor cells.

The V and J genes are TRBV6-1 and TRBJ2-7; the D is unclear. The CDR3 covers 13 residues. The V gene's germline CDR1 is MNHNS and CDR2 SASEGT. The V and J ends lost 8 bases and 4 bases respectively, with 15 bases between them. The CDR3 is CASRTRMSYEQYF. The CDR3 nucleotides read TGTGCCAGCCGAACGAGGATGTCGTACGAGCAGTACTTC.

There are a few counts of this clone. CDR3 amino acids: CASSTAGLDEQFF. The DNA of the CDR3 is TGCGCCAGCAGCACAGCAGGGTTGGATGAGCAGTTCTTC. This chain links TRBV5-1 with TRBJ2-1; D may be TRBD1 (5 bases). V lost 4 bases and J 8 bases, leaving 13 bases between the germline ends. This CDR3 region has 13 residues. Germline V gene sequence: CDR1 SGHRS, CDR2 YFSETQ.

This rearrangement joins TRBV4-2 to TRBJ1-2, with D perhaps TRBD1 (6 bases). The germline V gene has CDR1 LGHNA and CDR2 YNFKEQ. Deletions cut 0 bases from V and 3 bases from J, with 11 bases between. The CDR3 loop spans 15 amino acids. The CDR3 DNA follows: TGTGCCAGCAGCCAAGATACAGGGAGATACTATGGCTACACCTTC. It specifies CASSQDTGRYYGYTF.